The present entry profiles one TCR beta chain with its context. The antigen remains undetermined. The sample belongs to a study of cytomegalovirus exposure and HLA in healthy donors. Study at large: Roughly 170 million T cells yielded under 130 million unique TCR beta sequences in earlier analysis.

PCR was performed using 60 Vbeta and 13 Jbeta primers. Sequencing was performed with immunoSEQ multiplex PCR; in TCRdb, only in-frame clones are kept and a portion is missing. The sample consists of over 150,000 clones, about three quarters of them appearing once. Findings and limits, study-wide: Previously analyzed data showed that most TCR beta V segments were productive at a frequency of about 90% or about 30%. The authors enumerated roughly 180 TCR beta chains as linked to cytomegalovirus.

In germline, CDR1 is MNHEY, CDR2 SMNVEV (reference sequence). V lost 5 bases and J lost 5; bases outside the gene matches: 5. CDR3 size: 14 residues. This receptor was identified in a woman aged 55-70 years in good health and CMV-seropositive. Sequencing was performed on PBMCs. The chain recombines TRBV27 with TRBJ1-5; 8 positions agree with TRBD1. The CDR3 region is CASSQDRGYQPQHF. The CDR3 DNA sequence: TGTGCCAGCAGTCAAGACAGGGGATATCAGCCCCAGCATTTT.